The entry below describes one T cell receptor (beta chain). No antigen is known for it. Per-base qualities were not stored, and no clone one base away is much larger. The data stem from a study of T cell changes during pregnancy in multiple sclerosis (dated by TCRdb to the late 2010s). Broadly, across the study: The study looked at changes in the T cell repertoire across pregnancy in women with multiple sclerosis.

The germline V gene specifies LGHNA as CDR1 and YNFKEQ as CDR2. The junction carries 2 bases between V and J, which are trimmed by 2 bases and 1 base respectively. Counted from cysteine to phenylalanine, this CDR3 has 13 amino acids. CDR3 DNA is the only sequence kept; it has 39 bases, read in frame from the first base. The protocol used for the library was the immunoSEQ multiplex PCR assay. Sourced from immuneACCESS, this table was stored by TCRdb with only in-frame sequences that have V and J called. A share of the clones is absent; for the studies checked, an unresolved V gene accounts for under half, and the remainder has no known explanation. The table for this sample lists 38,000 or so clones; about 93% of them were counted only once. Around 0.69% of the sample comes from the top ten.

This material consisted of CD4+ T cells from peripheral blood mononuclear cells, taken in the second trimester of pregnancy. The source of this sequence is a female donor in good health, enrolled as a control in a pregnancy study. The chain couples TRBV4-2 to TRBJ2-2; the D segment cannot be called with confidence. The nucleotides read TGTGCCAGCAGCCAACTGAACACCGGGGAGCTGTTTTTT. This yields the protein CASSQLNTGELFF.